What follows are 24 T cell receptor beta chains derived from one specimen sequenced in a study of cytomegalovirus exposure and HLA in healthy donors. The PCR ran on 60 Vbeta and 13 Jbeta primers. Measured with immunoSEQ multiplex PCR; TCRdb has only the in-frame clones, and not every one. This repertoire includes about 83,000 clones. Sequenced sample: PBMCs. The receptors derive from a man younger than 30 in good health and CMV-seropositive.

This chain links TRBV4-1 with TRBJ1-5; 10 bases match TRBD1. Losses at the gene ends were 3 bases for V and 6 bases for J; bases not matched to a gene: 8. The CDR3 runs to 16 residues. Germline assignment: CDR1 MGHRA and CDR2 YSYEKL. CDR3 loop: CASSHLETGGRQPQHF. In DNA form, the CDR3 reads TGCGCCAGCAGCCACTTAGAGACAGGGGGCCGTCAGCCCCAGCATTTT.

The rearrangement links TRBV29-1 to TRBJ1-1, with a weak D call TRBD1 (5 bases). The CDR3 consists of 15 residues. The V and J ends lost 6 bases and 0 bases respectively, with 17 bases between them. From germline, CDR1 is SQVTM and CDR2 ANQGSEA. CDR3 loop: CSVGPGWGMNTEAFF. The CDR3 nucleotides read TGCAGCGTCGGACCGGGTTGGGGCATGAACACTGAAGCTTTCTTT.

V gene TRBV30 combines with J gene TRBJ1-1; TRBD1 might be the D (5 bases). Trimming shortened V by 1 base and J by 3 bases, and 21 bases separated the two germline ends. This CDR3 spans 17 amino acids. The germline V gene encodes CDR1 GTSNPN and CDR2 SVGIG (reference sequence). CDR3 DNA sequence: TGTGCCTGGAGTGGGGGCCGGAGGAGGGGAATCGACACTGAAGCTTTCTTT. Translated, it gives CAWSGGRRRGIDTEAFF.

The rearrangement joins TRBV28 to TRBJ2-2; D remains unclear. Trimming cost V 2 bases and J 4 bases, with 11 bases left between them. Germline CDR1 MDHEN, CDR2 SYDVKM. The CDR3 consists of 15 residues. The DNA for the CDR3 is TGTGCCAGCAGTTTAGAAAAACTCTCCACCGGGGAGCTGTTTTTT. Residues: CASSLEKLSTGELFF.

The rearrangement uses TRBV19 and TRBJ2-7; 8 bases match TRBD1. This CDR3 spans 14 amino acids. Germline V CDR1 and CDR2: LNHDA, SQIVND (reference sequence). After removal of 4 bases from V and 2 bases from J, the junction contained 4 bases not matched to a gene. CDR3: CASSRRTGTYEQYF. In DNA, the CDR3 is TGTGCCAGTAGTAGGCGGACAGGGACCTACGAGCAGTACTTC.

The chain carries TRBV28 and TRBJ2-1; 8 bases fit TRBD2. The junction had 9 bases not matched to a gene; V was cut back by 5 bases and J by 6 bases. The V gene's germline CDR1 is MDHEN and CDR2 SYDVKM. The CDR3 sequence is 15 residues long. CDR3 loop: CASSESGRRFNEQFF. The DNA of the CDR3 is TGTGCCAGCAGTGAGAGCGGGAGACGGTTCAATGAGCAGTTCTTC.

The V gene is TRBV4-1, the J gene TRBJ2-7, with 9 positions matching TRBD2. CDR3 size: 15 residues. The germline gives CDR1 MGHRA, CDR2 YSYEKL. The J segment lost 1 base and the V segment lost 5 bases, leaving 6 bases of the junction unmatched. The CDR3 loop reads CASSGLARGSYEQYF. The CDR3 nucleotides are TGCGCCAGCAGCGGACTAGCGAGGGGTTCCTACGAGCAGTACTTC.

The chain carries TRBV29-1 and TRBJ1-1; D is uncertain. This CDR3 has 12 residues. Trimming took off 6 bases at V and 9 bases at J, with 17 bases between the two ends. Looked up from germline, CDR1 is SQVTM and CDR2 is ANQGSEA. In DNA form, the CDR3 reads TGCAGCGTCGTCCTAAGTGGTCGTCAAGCTTTCTTT. Amino acids: CSVVLSGRQAFF.

The genes are TRBV5-4 and TRBJ2-3; 7 bases match TRBD1. The junction had 4 bases not matched to a gene; V was cut back by 4 bases and J by 2 bases. In germline, CDR1 is SGHNT, CDR2 YYREEE (reference sequence). The CDR3 runs 14 residues. The CDR3 nucleotides are TGTGCCAGCAGCCTTGGGACAGCCACAGATACGCAGTATTTT. Protein: CASSLGTATDTQYF. Complete variable domain (other parts from reference TRBV5-4 and TRBJ2-3): ETGVTQSPTHLIKTRGQQVTLRCSSQSGHNTVSWYQQALGQGPQFIFQYYREEENGRGNFPPRFSGLQFPNYSSELNVNALELDDSALYLCASSLGTATDTQYFGPGTRLTVL.

This rearrangement joins TRBV11-2 to TRBJ1-2; possibly TRBD1 for D (5 bases). CDR1 is SGHAT and CDR2 is FQNNGV in the germline V gene. V was cut by 5 bases and J by 5 bases, with 12 bases left in between. This CDR3 spans 13 amino acids. The CDR3 DNA follows: TGTGCCAGCAGCCCGGCGGGGGGGTATGGCTACACCTTC. Its translation: CASSPAGGYGYTF.

This chain uses TRBV29-1 with TRBJ2-1, with TRBD2 matching 7 bases. The trim removed 1 base at V and 1 base at J, leaving 13 bases unmatched. Germline CDR1 is SQVTM and CDR2 is ANQGSEA. This CDR3 region has 18 residues. CDR3 residues: CSVEGRIGGSTSYNEQFF. The CDR3 bases are TGCAGCGTTGAAGGGCGAATAGGCGGGAGTACTTCCTACAATGAGCAGTTCTTC.

This chain joins TRBV6-5 and TRBJ1-1; D is unclear. The length of the CDR3 is 12 residues. Trimming pared 5 bases from V and 4 bases from J, leaving 8 bases between. Germline V gene sequence: CDR1 MNHEY, CDR2 SVGAGI. CDR3 DNA: TGTGCCAGCAGTAGAGAGGGCACTGAAGCTTTCTTT. It codes for CASSREGTEAFF.

DNA for the CDR3: TGTGCCAGCAGCCTCACCGGGACAGATAATTCACCCCTCCACTTT. Protein: CASSLTGTDNSPLHF. J is TRBJ1-6 and V is TRBV11-2; 7 nucleotides line up with TRBD1. CDR3 length: 15 residues. J lost 5 bases, V lost 5 bases, and 6 bases had no gene match. CDR1 and CDR2 (germline): SGHAT, FQNNGV.

This sequence joins TRBV28 and TRBJ1-5, with TRBD1 as a possible D gene (6 bases). Germline CDR1 and CDR2: MDHEN and SYDVKM. The CDR3 loop spans 15 amino acids. Trimming left V 3 bases short and J 4 bases short, with 13 bases between. CDR3 DNA: TGTGCCAGCAGTTTGGGCGGGGGGCGGAATCAGCCCCAGCATTTT. As protein: CASSLGGGRNQPQHF.

The chain combines TRBV7-9 with TRBJ1-1, with D possibly being TRBD1 (5 bases). Trimming cost V 4 bases and J 3 bases, with 12 bases left between them. From germline, CDR1 is SEHNR and CDR2 FQNEAQ (reference sequence). This CDR3 is 14 amino acids long. The CDR3 DNA reads as TGTGCCAGCAGCTCAAGGACAAACTACACTGAAGCTTTCTTT. This encodes CASSSRTNYTEAFF.

The chain uses TRBV10-1 and TRBJ1-1, with a tentative D call TRBD1 (5 bases). V lost 4 bases and J lost 1, with 19 bases in between. The germline V gene encodes CDR1 WNHNN and CDR2 SYGVQD (reference sequence). The CDR3 runs to 17 residues. CDR3 sequence reads: CASSGGGLHHGNTEAFF. The DNA for the CDR3 is TGCGCCAGCAGTGGGGGGGGTCTCCACCATGGGAACACTGAAGCTTTCTTT.

The rearrangement links TRBV5-1 to TRBJ2-2, with 7 bases that match TRBD1. CDR1 is SGHRS, CDR2 YFSETQ, per germline. The CDR3 runs to 15 residues. The V and J ends lost 4 bases and 7 bases, in that order; junction bases with no gene match: 10. The CDR3 region is CASSTSQGTGGELFF. CDR3 in DNA: TGCGCCAGCAGCACATCACAGGGGACGGGCGGGGAGCTGTTTTTT. Together with reference TRBV5-1 and TRBJ2-2, the CDR3 gives the full variable domain: KAGVTQTPRYLIKTRGQQVTLSCSPISGHRSVSWYQQTPGQGLQFLFEYFSETQRNKGNFPGRFSGRQFSNSRSEMNVSTLELGDSALYLCASSTSQGTGGELFFGEGSRLTVL.

The chain couples TRBV5-1 to TRBJ2-7, with 9 bases that match TRBD1. This CDR3 has 13 residues. V trimming: 4 bases; J trimming: 3 bases; junction bases outside the gene matches: 2. Germline assignment: CDR1 SGHRS and CDR2 YFSETQ. In DNA, the CDR3 is TGCGCCAGCAGCCGGGACAGGGTCTACGAGCAGTACTTC. Amino acid sequence: CASSRDRVYEQYF.

The chain links TRBV28 to TRBJ2-7; 10 nucleotides match TRBD2. Germline-derived CDR1 and CDR2 are MDHEN and SYDVKM. CDR3 size: 15 residues. The ends lost 4 bases at V and 4 bases at J; junction bases unmatched: 7. The CDR3 DNA reads as TGTGCCAGCAGTTCGCTAGCGGGAGCTTTATACGAGCAGTACTTC. It is translated as CASSSLAGALYEQYF.

The chain joins TRBV9 to TRBJ2-5; D might be TRBD2 (6 bases). There are 11 residues in the CDR3. Germline lookup yields CDR1 SGDLS and CDR2 YYNGEE. V was pared by 4 bases and J by 7 bases, with 8 bases between. The CDR3 is CASSNGGTQYF. DNA for the CDR3: TGTGCCAGCAGCAACGGGGGGACCCAGTACTTC.

V is TRBV5-6 and J is TRBJ2-3, with TRBD1 matching over 9 bases. Trimming cost V 4 bases and J 4 bases; bases outside gene matches: 10. This CDR3 region has 16 residues. The V gene's germline CDR1 is SGHDT and CDR2 YYEEEE. CDR3 residues: CASSVTGTGFPDTQYF. CDR3 coding DNA: TGTGCCAGCAGCGTCACCGGGACAGGGTTCCCAGATACGCAGTATTTT.

The V call is TRBV18, the J call TRBJ1-1, with D unclear. The ends were cut back, 3 bases at V and 0 bases at J, with 11 bases in the middle. Germline loops: CDR1 KGHSH, CDR2 LQKENI. The CDR3 totals 15 residues. The CDR3 is CASSPSDRMNTEAFF. The CDR3 bases are TGTGCCAGCTCACCTAGCGATAGAATGAACACTGAAGCTTTCTTT.

This chain links TRBV28 with TRBJ2-3; 9 nucleotides agree with TRBD2. J lost 5 bases, V lost 3 bases, and 6 bases had no gene match. Germline V gene sequence: CDR1 MDHEN, CDR2 SYDVKM. The CDR3 length is 15 residues. The CDR3 protein is CASSFSGSRQDTQYF. DNA of the CDR3: TGTGCCAGCAGTTTTAGCGGGAGTAGGCAAGATACGCAGTATTTT.

The CDR3 reads CASSLRDSDEAFF. For the CDR3, the DNA is TGTGCCAGCAGCCTCCGGGACAGCGATGAAGCTTTCTTT. V gene TRBV11-3 combines with J gene TRBJ1-1, with 7 bases aligning to TRBD1. The CDR3 extends over 13 amino acids. V shed 5 bases and J 7 bases; nucleotides not matched to a gene: 7. Germline-derived CDR1 and CDR2 are SGHNT and YENEEA.